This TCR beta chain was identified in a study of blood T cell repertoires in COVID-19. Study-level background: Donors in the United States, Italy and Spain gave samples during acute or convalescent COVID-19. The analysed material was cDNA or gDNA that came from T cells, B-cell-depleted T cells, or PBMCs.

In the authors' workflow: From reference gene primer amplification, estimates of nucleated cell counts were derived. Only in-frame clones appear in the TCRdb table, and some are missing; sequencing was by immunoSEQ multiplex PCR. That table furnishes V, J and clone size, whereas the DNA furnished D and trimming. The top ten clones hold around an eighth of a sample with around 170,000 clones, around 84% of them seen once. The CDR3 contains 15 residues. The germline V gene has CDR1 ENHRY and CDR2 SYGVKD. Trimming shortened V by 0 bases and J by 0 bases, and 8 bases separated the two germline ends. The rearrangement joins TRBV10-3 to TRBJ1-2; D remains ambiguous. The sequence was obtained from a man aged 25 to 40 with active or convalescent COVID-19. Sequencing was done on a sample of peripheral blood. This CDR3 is CAISESQITNYGYTF. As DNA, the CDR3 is TGTGCCATCAGTGAGTCGCAGATAACTAACTATGGCTACACCTTC.